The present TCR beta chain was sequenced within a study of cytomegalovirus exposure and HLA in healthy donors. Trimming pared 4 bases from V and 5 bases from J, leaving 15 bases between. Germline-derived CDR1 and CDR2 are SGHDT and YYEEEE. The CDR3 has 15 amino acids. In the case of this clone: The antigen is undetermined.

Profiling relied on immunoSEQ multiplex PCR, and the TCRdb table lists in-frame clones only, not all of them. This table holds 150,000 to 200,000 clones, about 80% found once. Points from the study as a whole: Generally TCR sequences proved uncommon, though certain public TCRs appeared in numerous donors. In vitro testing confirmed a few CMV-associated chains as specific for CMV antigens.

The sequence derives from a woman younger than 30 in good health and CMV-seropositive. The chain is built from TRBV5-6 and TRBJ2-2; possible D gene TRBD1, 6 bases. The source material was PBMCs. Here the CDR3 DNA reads TGTGCCAGCAGCCTGGACAGTATAAGGACCGGGGAGCTGTTTTTT. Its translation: CASSLDSIRTGELFF. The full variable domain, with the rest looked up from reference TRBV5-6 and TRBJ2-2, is DAGVTQSPTHLIKTRGQQVTLRCSPKSGHDTVSWYQQALGQGPQFIFQYYEEEERQRGNFPDRFSGHQFPNYSSELNVNALLLGDSALYLCASSLDSIRTGELFFGEGSRLTVL.